This T cell receptor beta chain was identified in a study of Graves' ophthalmopathy and Graves' hyperthyroidism. Points from the study as a whole: Ophthalmopathy progression cases were predicted by the model with approximately 70% sensitivity and 72.22% specificity.

Transcripts of RNA were the source for amplifying TCR beta CDR3 regions. Second-round multiplex PCR came after first-round RT-PCR with HTBI primers. TCRdb recomputed calls from the multiplex PCR reads with MiXCR, one row per CDR3 protein. Here the sample spans around 670,000 distinct CDR3 sequences, roughly 40% being singletons. Of note for this clonotype: Antigen: not known.

In this cohort, patients with other autoimmune diseases, uncontrolled infections, pregnancy or lactation were excluded. Per the germline V gene, CDR1 is SQVTM and CDR2 is ANQGSEA. The V gene end was trimmed by 0 bases and the J gene end by 4 bases; junction bases not matched to a gene: 8. The CDR3 is made up of 15 amino acids. The specimen sequenced was peripheral blood. The chain uses TRBV29-1 and TRBJ2-5; TRBD2 aligns across 7 bases. This receptor was taken from an adult man with Graves' ophthalmopathy. CDR3 nucleotides: TGCAGCGTTGAAGACCCCTGGCGGGAGAGAGAGACCCAGTACTTC. This sequence encodes CSVEDPWRERETQYF.